This T cell receptor beta chain is drawn from a study of monozygotic twins with inflammatory bowel disease. Study-wide results and caveats: Possibly because of limited power, concordant and discordant twins showed no difference in repertoire similarity. Clonotypes shared with others were fewer in IBD patients than in healthy twins, especially with disease activity.

There are 17 residues in the CDR3. About this clonotype itself: Its antigen is undetermined.

Template switching added UMIs carrying a 6-nucleotide sample barcode. TCRalpha and TCRbeta cDNA went through nested PCRs of 16 and 9 cycles, two in total. TCRdb derives one entry per CDR3 protein from the 5' RACE reads, leaving out DNA. Its table lists some 160,000 distinct CDR3 sequences. The sequencing sample was made of blood. The source is a human donor with ulcerative colitis or Crohn's disease, or a healthy co-twin of an affected twin (not recorded which). J is TRBJ1-1 and V is TRBV12-3 or TRBV12-4; TCRdb reports TRBD1, a call that lacks DNA to check it against. CDR3 protein: CASSLTGAGQKVTEAFF.